These 4 T cell receptor beta chains were sequenced from one sample in a study of cytomegalovirus exposure and HLA in healthy donors. Vbeta (60) and Jbeta (13) primers were used in the PCR. Data came from immunoSEQ multiplex PCR; TCRdb stores just in-frame clones and leaves some out. The data hold about 200,000 clones, with around 80% observed a single time. The source material was PBMCs. The receptor source for this set is a man aged 50-59 years in good health and CMV-seronegative.

The CDR3 coding sequence is TGTGCCAGCAGCCCCAGGACAGTGAGCAATCAGCCCCAGCATTTT. This codes for CASSPRTVSNQPQHF. The chain uses TRBV6-5 and TRBJ1-5, with TRBD1 as a possible D gene (6 bases). V lost 6 bases, J lost 1 base, and 13 bases lay in between. The CDR3 runs to 15 residues. The germline gives CDR1 MNHEY, CDR2 SVGAGI.

The chain uses TRBV14 and TRBJ2-7, with 11 bases lining up with TRBD2. Germline V gene data show CDR1 as SGHDN and CDR2 as FVKESK. J gave up 2 bases and V 4 bases, and 10 bases lay outside the gene matches. The CDR3 runs 17 residues. In DNA, the CDR3 is TGTGCCAGCAGCCGGGAACTAGCGGGAGTAGTCCCCTACGAGCAGTACTTC. Translating gives CASSRELAGVVPYEQYF.

V usage is TRBV27 and J usage is TRBJ2-5, with TRBD2 matching over 7 bases. The J call is doubtful: the DNA matches TRBJ2-7 better. From germline, CDR1 is MNHEY and CDR2 SMNVEV (reference sequence). CDR3 size: 14 residues. CDR3 nucleotide sequence: TGTGCCAGCAGCTGGGGCGGGGGAGGCTACGAGCAGTACTTC. It translates to CASSWGGGGYEQYF.

CDR3 region: CASSPLLAGDNEQFF. The CDR3 DNA sequence: TGTGCCAGCAGCCCTTTACTAGCGGGGGACAATGAGCAGTTCTTC. V usage is TRBV7-3 and J usage is TRBJ2-1; 11 nucleotides agree with TRBD2. The CDR3 totals 15 residues. CDR1 is SGHTA and CDR2 is FQGTGA in the germline V gene. V shed 5 bases, J shed 5 bases, and the junction held 5 bases outside the gene matches.